This T cell receptor beta chain derives from a study of blood T cell repertoires in COVID-19. Study summary: T cells, B-cell-depleted T cells, or PBMCs supplied cDNA or gDNA.

In the original analysis: Amplification of reference gene primers provided the estimated nucleated cell counts. TCRdb's copy holds only in-frame clones and misses some; the assay was immunoSEQ multiplex PCR. The V and J calls and clone size are taken from that table; D and trimming were inferred from the DNA. The sample yields 400,000 or so clones, 85% to 90% seen once. Study members were between about 18 and 95 years old and lived in over 20 US regions. Cohort placement rested on clinical history that participants reported themselves. The receptor's source is a man younger than 45 who had recovered from COVID-19. The sequenced sample was PBMCs or T cells enriched from blood (not recorded which).

The CDR3 loop reads CASGSEMVYEQYF. The CDR3 coding sequence is TGTGCTAGTGGTTCCGAGATGGTCTACGAGCAGTACTTC. This chain joins TRBV12-5 and TRBJ2-7; D not certain. In germline, CDR1 is LGHNT, CDR2 FRNRAP. The CDR3 contains 13 residues. The V end was cut by 4 bases, the J end by 3 bases, with 10 bases between.